Below, 8 T cell receptor beta chains from the same sample are listed, as sequenced in a study of blood T cell repertoires in COVID-19. TCRdb keeps only in-frame clones here, not all; method: immunoSEQ multiplex PCR. Of 490,000 or so clones in the sample, around nine tenths were seen once. Sequencing was carried out using PBMCs or T cells enriched from blood (not recorded which). These receptors originate from an older woman who had recovered from COVID-19.

Concerning this clone itself: Its ends do not fully match the called genes, so a read error is possible. The chain joins TRBV20-1 to TRBJ2-5; perhaps TRBD2 as D (5 bases). The germline gives CDR1 DFQATT, CDR2 SNEGSKA (reference sequence). CDR3 length equals 10 residues. Here the CDR3 DNA reads TGCAGTGCTGGCCCGGACTCCCCCGACTTC. It specifies CSAGPDSPDF.

The rearrangement joins TRBV7-2 to TRBJ1-6, with D hard to call. Trimming stripped 2 bases from V and 0 bases from J, with 11 bases between. Germline-derived CDR1 and CDR2 are SGHTA and FQGNSA. The CDR3 has 17 amino acids. CDR3 sequence: CASSLLHPSSYNSPLHF. Written as DNA, the CDR3 is TGTGCCAGCAGCTTATTGCATCCTAGCTCCTATAATTCACCCCTCCACTTT.

The rearrangement links TRBV6-2 or TRBV6-3 to TRBJ2-2; D not resolved. The germline V gene has CDR1 MNHEY and CDR2 SVGEGT. The V and J ends lost 5 bases and 0 bases respectively, with 4 bases between them. This CDR3 comprises 13 residues. CDR3 region: CASSPSNTGELFF. The CDR3 DNA follows: TGTGCCAGCAGTCCCTCGAACACCGGGGAGCTGTTTTTT.

The V call is TRBV11-3, the J call TRBJ1-3, with TRBD1 as a possible D gene (5 bases). The CDR3 extends over 15 amino acids. Germline CDR1 reads SGHNT; CDR2 reads YENEEA. Between the trimmed V and J ends, which lost 5 bases and 0 bases, there was a span of 11 bases. The CDR3 region has the DNA TGTGCCAGCAGCCGGGGGGGTATCTCTGGAAACACCATATATTTT. It translates to CASSRGGISGNTIYF.

The rearrangement joins TRBV12-3 or TRBV12-4 to TRBJ1-2; TRBD1 agrees at 9 bases. The length of the CDR3 is 11 residues. With 0 bases clipped from V and 14 bases from J, the junction kept 1 base outside the gene matches. CDR3 DNA: TGTGCCAGCAGTTTAGCGGGACAGGGTACCTTC. Its protein product is CASSLAGQGTF.

The CDR3 region is CASSLMAGSGYGYTF. DNA for the CDR3: TGTGCCAGCAGTTTAATGGCGGGGAGCGGATATGGCTACACCTTC. The rearrangement joins TRBV27 to TRBJ1-2; D is ambiguous. The CDR3 loop spans 15 amino acids. Germline values: CDR1 MNHEY, CDR2 SMNVEV (reference sequence). The V and J ends lost 2 bases and 5 bases respectively, with 15 bases between them.

The rearrangement links TRBV19 to TRBJ1-1, with TRBD1 matching over 8 bases. The CDR3 has 14 amino acids. CDR1 is LNHDA, CDR2 SQIVND, per germline (reference sequence). With V trimmed by 7 bases and J by 4 bases, 8 bases remained unmatched. The CDR3 nucleotides are TGTGCCAGTAACCCAACAGGGGGGAGCACTGAAGCTTTCTTT. It yields the protein CASNPTGGSTEAFF.

This chain joins TRBV6-5 and TRBJ2-5; D remains ambiguous. Germline V gene data show CDR1 as MNHEY and CDR2 as SVGAGI. The CDR3 has 12 amino acids. Deletions cut 5 bases from V and 5 bases from J, with 9 bases between. CDR3 DNA: TGTGCCAGCAGTACATACGGGGAGACCCAGTACTTC. Encoded protein: CASSTYGETQYF.